Following are 3 T cell receptor beta chains from one sample sequenced in a study of metastatic and nonmetastatic thyroid tumors. TCRdb recomputed clones from the PCR reads via MiXCR. The sample holds some 30,000 clones; roughly a fifth are singletons and the top ten take about 8%. Treatment of any kind had been given to no patient before thyroid surgery. The sequenced material came from blood. These receptors were collected from a female donor with papillary thyroid cancer or a benign thyroid nodule (not recorded which). Some clones in this sample may be carry-over from other donors' samples.

This chain links TRBV28 with TRBJ1-6, with D tentatively TRBD1 (5 bases). CDR1 and CDR2 from the germline V gene are MDHEN and SYDVKM. The V and J ends lost 6 bases and 0 bases respectively, with 12 bases between them. CDR3 length: 16 residues. This CDR3 reads CASRYRPSSYNSPLHF. CDR3 coding DNA: TGTGCCAGCAGGTACAGGCCCAGCTCCTATAATTCACCCCTCCACTTT.

In its sample, this clone was seen many times. The rearrangement uses TRBV4-1 and TRBJ2-1; the D gene is possibly TRBD1 (6 bases). The CDR3 has 17 residues. V gave up 3 bases and J gave up 5 bases, with 20 bases separating them. Looked up from germline, CDR1 is MGHRA and CDR2 is YSYEKL. The chain's CDR3 is CASSHRIPGTRNNEQFF. The CDR3 DNA follows: TGCGCCAGCAGCCACCGGATCCCCGGGACAAGAAACAATGAGCAGTTCTTC.

Ten or more counts support this clone. The rearrangement uses TRBV10-2 and TRBJ2-7, with D possibly TRBD2 on 6 matching bases. V lost 10 bases to trimming and J lost 2 bases, with 24 bases between them. Germline CDR1 is WSHSY and CDR2 is SAAADI. The CDR3 has 16 amino acids. CDR3 in amino acids: CATTLQQGAGPYEQYF. CDR3 sequence (DNA): TGCGCCACCACCCTTCAGCAAGGTGCGGGACCCTACGAGCAGTACTTC.